Reported below is one TCR beta chain. Relative to the germline gene, one junction end is altered; a read error may explain this. This sample stems from a study of T cell changes during pregnancy in multiple sclerosis. CDR3 length: 15 residues. Germline V gives CDR1 SEHNR, CDR2 FQNEAQ (reference sequence). The assay was immunoSEQ multiplex PCR, and TCRdb's table has in-frame clones only and misses some. The sample includes approximately 46,000 clones, 75% to 90% of them seen just once. This receptor was identified in a female donor with multiple sclerosis, enrolled in a pregnancy study. Here the sequenced sample was CD8+ T cells from peripheral blood mononuclear cells, taken in the second trimester of pregnancy. This chain links TRBV7-9 with TRBJ2-2, with D tentatively TRBD1 (6 bases). The DNA of the CDR3 is TGTGCCAGCAGTTTAGCTGGGGGCAACACCGGGGAGCTGTTTTTT. Translated: CASSLAGGNTGELFF.